These 27 T cell receptor beta chains came from one sample sequenced in a study of blood T cell repertoires in COVID-19. Produced via immunoSEQ multiplex PCR; TCRdb's table is partial and in-frame only. The table shows a few hundred thousand clones, with approximately 90% occurring only once. Material for sequencing was PBMCs or T cells enriched from blood (not recorded which). These receptors originate from a man between 40 and 49 years old who had recovered from COVID-19.

This clone has only one observation. This sequence joins TRBV13 and TRBJ2-1; no clear D. Trimming cost V 4 bases and J 4 bases, with 5 bases left between them. Germline V CDR1 and CDR2: PRHDT, FYEKMQ (reference sequence). The CDR3 spans 12 residues. This CDR3 is CASSSRYNEQFF. CDR3 sequence (DNA): TGTGCCAGCAGCTCGCGATACAATGAGCAGTTCTTC.

The chain links TRBV10-2 to TRBJ1-6; unclear D gene. Trimming took off 3 bases at V and 6 bases at J, with 12 bases between the two ends. The CDR3 contains 15 residues. CDR1 is WSHSY, CDR2 SAAADI, per germline. The CDR3 spells CASSDSTPTNSPLHF. In DNA form, the CDR3 reads TGCGCCAGCAGTGATAGCACACCTACTAATTCACCCCTCCACTTT.

The J gene is TRBJ2-7, the V gene TRBV19; D might be TRBD1 (6 bases). V was trimmed by 5 bases and J by 3 bases, leaving 17 bases between them. This CDR3 has 15 amino acids. In germline, CDR1 is LNHDA, CDR2 SQIVND (reference sequence). CDR3 in DNA: TGTGCCAGTAGTGCCCTACAGGGCCGGGGCTACGAGCAGTACTTC. Protein: CASSALQGRGYEQYF.

This chain joins TRBV6-2 or TRBV6-3 and TRBJ2-5; 11 bases are a match to TRBD2. CDR1 and CDR2 from the germline V gene are MNHEY and SVGEGT. Trimming cost V 4 bases and J 1 base; bases outside gene matches: 2. The CDR3 consists of 15 residues. In nucleotides, the CDR3 is TGTGCCAGCAGTTTTCTAGCGGGGGGCCAAGAGACCCAGTACTTC. Protein: CASSFLAGGQETQYF.

V usage is TRBV27 and J usage is TRBJ2-7; 11 positions match TRBD1. The CDR3 extends over 15 amino acids. Germline-derived CDR1 and CDR2 are MNHEY and SMNVEV (reference sequence). The J segment lost 3 bases and the V segment lost 4 bases, leaving 5 bases of the junction unmatched. CDR3 sequence reads: CASSWSGTGGYEQYF. CDR3 nucleotide sequence: TGTGCCAGCAGTTGGTCCGGGACAGGGGGCTACGAGCAGTACTTC.

The rearrangement joins TRBV4-1 to TRBJ2-7; possible D gene TRBD2, 6 bases. V lost 1 base to trimming and J lost 2 bases, with 15 bases between them. Germline V gives CDR1 MGHRA, CDR2 YSYEKL. The CDR3 runs to 16 residues. As DNA, the CDR3 is TGCGCCAGCAGCCAAGCAGCCGGGGGAATTACCTACGAGCAGTACTTC. Its translation is CASSQAAGGITYEQYF.

V gene TRBV19 combines with J gene TRBJ1-1; perhaps TRBD1 as D (5 bases). There are 13 residues in the CDR3. The V gene lost 2 bases and the J gene lost 7 bases, with 11 bases spanning the gap. Per the germline V gene, CDR1 is LNHDA and CDR2 is SQIVND (reference sequence). The DNA for the CDR3 is TGTGCCAGTAGTATAAAGGGGTACTATGAAGCTTTCTTT. Amino acid sequence: CASSIKGYYEAFF.

This clone was observed a handful of times. The chain joins TRBV2 to TRBJ2-7, with TRBD1 matching 7 bases. V shed 5 bases and J 7 bases; nucleotides not matched to a gene: 5. CDR1 is SNHLY, CDR2 FYNNEI, per germline. The CDR3 totals 12 residues. The CDR3, as DNA: TGTGCCAGCAGTCCGGGACAGCGAGAGCAGTACTTC. It yields the protein CASSPGQREQYF.

This clone was seen ten or more times. The chain employs TRBV6-2 or TRBV6-3 and TRBJ2-5, with 7 bases aligning to TRBD2. V lost 2 bases to trimming and J lost 4 bases; unmatched junction nucleotides: 7. Germline assignment: CDR1 MNHEY and CDR2 SVGEGT. The CDR3 consists of 15 residues. CDR3 sequence reads: CASSYPGLLRETQYF. For the CDR3, the DNA is TGTGCCAGCAGTTACCCGGGACTACTCCGAGAGACCCAGTACTTC.

To note about this clone: This sample also contains other DNA sequences that code for the same CDR3. The rearrangement uses TRBV6-5 and TRBJ1-6, with 9 bases fitting TRBD1. The CDR3 loop spans 15 amino acids. CDR1 and CDR2 from the germline V gene are MNHEY and SVGAGI. V lost 1 base and J lost 6; bases outside the gene matches: 1. CDR3 in DNA: TGTGCCAGCAGTTACTTGGGACAGGGTAATTCACCCCTCCACTTT. Translated, it gives CASSYLGQGNSPLHF.

The chain employs TRBV7-8 and TRBJ1-6; D unclear. The length of the CDR3 is 13 residues. Trimming left V 2 bases short and J 7 bases short, with 6 bases between. CDR1 SGHVS and CDR2 FQNEAQ come from the germline V gene. The CDR3 loop reads CASSLTENSPLHF. In DNA form, the CDR3 reads TGTGCCAGCAGCTTAACAGAGAATTCACCCCTCCACTTT.

This chain uses TRBV29-1 with TRBJ1-2, with a weak D call TRBD1 (5 bases). The germline V gene has CDR1 SQVTM and CDR2 ANQGSEA. V was shortened by 3 bases and J by 1 base, with 12 bases between the two germline ends. This CDR3 has 14 amino acids. The CDR3, as DNA: TGCAGCGTTGAGGGGCCCACAATTAACTATGGCTACACCTTC. The encoded protein is CSVEGPTINYGYTF.

Comment on this clone: A read error may account for a junction end that differs from germline. This rearrangement joins TRBV30 to TRBJ2-7; TRBD1 matches 10 bases. Germline values: CDR1 GTSNPN, CDR2 SVGIG (reference sequence). CDR3 length equals 14 residues. CDR3 sequence: CAWSVGYQTGTGDF. The CDR3 coding sequence is TGTGCCTGGAGTGTCGGGTATCAGACCGGGACAGGGGACTTC.

V usage is TRBV4-1 and J usage is TRBJ1-5, with D uncertain. The germline gives CDR1 MGHRA, CDR2 YSYEKL. With 0 bases removed from V and 4 bases from J, the gap between germline ends came to 7 bases. This CDR3 contains 14 residues. CDR3 DNA: TGCGCCAGCAGCCAAGATTCCCCGAATCAGCCCCAGCATTTT. Amino acids: CASSQDSPNQPQHF.

The chain employs TRBV4-3 and TRBJ2-1, with D perhaps matching TRBD2 (5 bases). Trimming shortened V by 5 bases and J by 13 bases, and 12 bases separated the two germline ends. In germline, CDR1 is LGHNA, CDR2 YSLEER. The CDR3 totals 11 residues. The CDR3 loop reads CASSERDRQFF. CDR3 DNA sequence: TGCGCCAGCAGCGAACGGGATCGTCAGTTCTTC.

Only one count was recorded for this clone. V and J are TRBV5-8 and TRBJ2-7; 7 bases match TRBD2. V shed 4 bases, J shed 4 bases, and the junction held 8 bases outside the gene matches. This CDR3 has 14 residues. Looked up from germline, CDR1 is SGHTS and CDR2 is YDEGEE. The CDR3 nucleotides read TGTGCCAGCAGCCACGGAGCGGGATGGTACGAGCAGTACTTC. Protein sequence: CASSHGAGWYEQYF.

J is TRBJ2-3 and V is TRBV28, with a possible D match to TRBD2 (7 bases). The CDR3 is 15 amino acids. Trimming took 2 bases from V and 4 from J, leaving 13 bases between them. Germline CDR1 reads MDHEN; CDR2 reads SYDVKM. The CDR3 DNA reads as TGTGCCAGCAGTTTAGCGGGGGCGTCAGCAGATACGCAGTATTTT. It is translated as CASSLAGASADTQYF.

The chain employs TRBV2 and TRBJ1-5, with 7 positions matching TRBD1. The germline V gene has CDR1 SNHLY and CDR2 FYNNEI. This CDR3 spans 14 amino acids. V was pared by 4 bases and J by 4 bases, with 4 bases of the junction left unmatched. CDR3 DNA sequence: TGTGCCAGCAGTGCAGGGGGTCAAAATCAGCCCCAGCATTTT. This codes for CASSAGGQNQPQHF.

The chain uses TRBV10-3 and TRBJ2-3; possibly TRBD2 for D (6 bases). Per the germline V gene, CDR1 is ENHRY and CDR2 is SYGVKD. V was cut by 0 bases and J by 1 base, with 11 bases left in between. This CDR3 is 16 amino acids long. The CDR3 here is CAISESGREGTDTQYF. CDR3 sequence (DNA): TGTGCCATCAGTGAGTCGGGCAGGGAGGGCACAGATACGCAGTATTTT.

The rearrangement joins TRBV7-9 to TRBJ1-5; D might be TRBD1 (6 bases). The V end was cut by 5 bases, the J end by 2 bases, with 13 bases between. This CDR3 comprises 15 residues. Per the germline V gene, CDR1 is SEHNR and CDR2 is FQNEAQ (reference sequence). In DNA form, the CDR3 reads TGTGCCAGCAGCCCCACAGGGTATGGCAATCAGCCCCAGCATTTT. Protein: CASSPTGYGNQPQHF.

The chain is built from TRBV4-2 and TRBJ2-2, with D perhaps matching TRBD1 (5 bases). The CDR3 loop spans 17 amino acids. The V end was cut by 0 bases, the J end by 0 bases, with 11 bases between. Germline V lookup: CDR1 LGHNA, CDR2 YNFKEQ. CDR3 region: CASSQDARVPNTGELFF. The CDR3 DNA sequence: TGTGCCAGCAGCCAAGATGCCAGGGTCCCGAACACCGGGGAGCTGTTTTTT.

This chain connects TRBV6-5 to TRBJ2-1, with unresolved D. V gave up 11 bases and J gave up 5 bases, with 13 bases separating them. Looked up from germline, CDR1 is MNHEY and CDR2 is SVGAGI. The CDR3 spans 12 residues. CDR3: CASNSFHNEQFF. In DNA, the CDR3 is TGTGCCTCGAACTCCTTCCACAATGAGCAGTTCTTC.

The J gene is TRBJ2-3, the V gene TRBV28; perhaps TRBD2 as D (6 bases). The CDR3 is 15 amino acids. Trimming took off 4 bases at V and 2 bases at J, with 13 bases between the two ends. The V gene's germline CDR1 is MDHEN and CDR2 SYDVKM. For the CDR3, the DNA is TGTGCCAGCAGTTCAACTAGCCGGGTCACAGATACGCAGTATTTT. Its protein product is CASSSTSRVTDTQYF.

This clone has just one count. The rearrangement joins TRBV7-9 to TRBJ1-2; 8 bases match TRBD1. J was trimmed by 6 bases and V by 5 bases; bases with no gene match: 14. Germline V lookup: CDR1 SEHNR, CDR2 FQNEAQ (reference sequence). The CDR3 sequence is 16 residues long. The CDR3 nucleotides are TGTGCCAGCAGCCCATGGACAGGGTCTTTGGCTGATGGCTACACCTTC. Protein: CASSPWTGSLADGYTF.

The chain employs TRBV2 and TRBJ2-1; TRBD2 matches at 14 bases. Germline lookup yields CDR1 SNHLY and CDR2 FYNNEI. J gave up 0 bases and V 6 bases, and 10 bases lay outside the gene matches. The CDR3 extends over 19 amino acids. The CDR3 region is CASRGTSGSLLNSYNEQFF. The CDR3, as DNA: TGTGCCAGCAGAGGGACTAGCGGGAGCCTCCTCAACTCCTACAATGAGCAGTTCTTC.

The chain uses TRBV2 and TRBJ2-1, with unresolved D. The CDR3 spans 12 residues. The germline V gene has CDR1 SNHLY and CDR2 FYNNEI. V shed 8 bases and J shed 9 bases, with 14 bases lying between them. The CDR3 loop reads CASQGEVSEQFF. CDR3 nucleotide sequence: TGTGCCAGCCAAGGAGAGGTCTCTGAGCAGTTCTTC.

This rearrangement joins TRBV27 to TRBJ2-5, with TRBD2 matching 9 bases. V gave up 1 base and J gave up 6 bases; unmatched junction bases: 9. This CDR3 comprises 16 residues. The germline V gene has CDR1 MNHEY and CDR2 SMNVEV (reference sequence). CDR3 region: CASSLYEGLAGKTQYF. In DNA, the CDR3 is TGTGCCAGCAGTTTATATGAGGGACTAGCAGGAAAGACCCAGTACTTC.